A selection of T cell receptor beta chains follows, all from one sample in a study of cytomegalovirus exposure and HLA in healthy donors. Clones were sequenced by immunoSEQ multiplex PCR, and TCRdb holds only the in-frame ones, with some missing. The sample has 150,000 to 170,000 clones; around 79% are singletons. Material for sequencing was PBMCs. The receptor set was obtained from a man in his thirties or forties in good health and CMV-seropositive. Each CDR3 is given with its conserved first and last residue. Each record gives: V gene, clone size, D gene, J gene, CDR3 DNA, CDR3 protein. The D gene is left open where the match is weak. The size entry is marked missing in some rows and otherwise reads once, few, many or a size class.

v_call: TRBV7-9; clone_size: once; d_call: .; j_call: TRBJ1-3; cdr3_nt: TGTGCCAGCAGCTTACAGGCCGGAAACACCATATATTTT; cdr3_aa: CASSLQAGNTIYF
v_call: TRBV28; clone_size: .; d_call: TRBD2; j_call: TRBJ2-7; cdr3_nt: TGTGCCAGCAGTTTAGACGGGACTAGCGGGAACTACGAGCAGTACTTC; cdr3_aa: CASSLDGTSGNYEQYF
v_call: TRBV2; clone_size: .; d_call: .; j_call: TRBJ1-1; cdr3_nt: TGTGCCAGCAGTGAAGGAGTTATGCGAAGGGGCAAGGACACTGAAGCTTTCTTT; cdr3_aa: CASSEGVMRRGKDTEAFF
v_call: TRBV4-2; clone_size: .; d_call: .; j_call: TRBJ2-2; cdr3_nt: TGTGCCAGCAGCCAAGATTCAGGGCCCGGGGAGCTGTTTTTT; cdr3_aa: CASSQDSGPGELFF
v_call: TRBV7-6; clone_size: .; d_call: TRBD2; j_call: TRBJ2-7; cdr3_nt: TGTGCCAGCAGCCTGGGGGTAGCGGGAGGGGTTTACGAGCAGTACTTC; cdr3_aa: CASSLGVAGGVYEQYF
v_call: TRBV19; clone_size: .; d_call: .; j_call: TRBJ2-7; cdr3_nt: TGTGCCAGCAATGGGGGGGCAGCTACCGACTACGAGCAGTACTTC; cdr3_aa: CASNGGAATDYEQYF
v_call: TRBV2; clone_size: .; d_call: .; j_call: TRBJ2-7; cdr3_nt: TGTGCCAGCAATTGGAGGGAAGACCACGAGCAGTACTTC; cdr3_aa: CASNWREDHEQYF
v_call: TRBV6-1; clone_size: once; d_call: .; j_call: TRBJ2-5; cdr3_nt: TGTGCCAGCAGTGTGAACATACAAGAGACCCAGTACTTC; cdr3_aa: CASSVNIQETQYF
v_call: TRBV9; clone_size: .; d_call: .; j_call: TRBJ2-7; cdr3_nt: TGTGCCAGCAGCCCCATTCTACAGGCCTACGAGCAGTACTTC; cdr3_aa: CASSPILQAYEQYF
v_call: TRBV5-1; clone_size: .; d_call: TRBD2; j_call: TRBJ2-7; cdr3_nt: TGCGCCAGCAGGGGGACTAGCGGGAGTAACGAGCAGTACTTC; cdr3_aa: CASRGTSGSNEQYF